One and the same sample provided the 9 T cell receptor beta chains below, sequenced in a study of T cell repertoires in cytomegalovirus infection. For these receptors, no antigen is known. TCRdb itself ran the reads through MiXCR, one entry per CDR3 protein. This sample has approximately 730,000 distinct CDR3 sequences, with 25% to 30% found just once. The starting material was cultured CD8+ T cells from PBMCs, obtained from culture after CMV antigen stimulation. The receptors originated from a human donor in good health (CMV status not recorded). Some clones in this sample may be carry-over from other donors' samples.

The chain uses TRBV28 and TRBJ2-1; TRBD2 matches at 10 bases. V shed 6 bases and J 8 bases; nucleotides not matched to a gene: 16. This CDR3 spans 17 amino acids. Germline CDR1 reads MDHEN; CDR2 reads SYDVKM. CDR3 in amino acids: CASSSPTLAGAIYEQFF. The DNA for the CDR3 is TGTGCCAGCAGCTCCCCCACCCTAGCGGGGGCTATATATGAGCAGTTCTTC.

The rearrangement links TRBV27 to TRBJ2-3; 8 bases fit TRBD1. The CDR3 is made up of 17 amino acids. Germline CDR1 is MNHEY and CDR2 is SMNVEV (reference sequence). The ends lost 2 bases at V and 4 bases at J; junction bases unmatched: 11. The CDR3 nucleotides read TGTGCCAGCAGTTTAGGTCAGGGGGCCGGTGGTGCAGATACGCAGTATTTT. Translated, it gives CASSLGQGAGGADTQYF.

V is TRBV10-3 and J is TRBJ2-7; 11 positions agree with TRBD2. The CDR3 totals 15 residues. With V trimmed by 3 bases and J by 5 bases, 6 bases remained unmatched. The germline gives CDR1 ENHRY, CDR2 SYGVKD. The CDR3 protein is CAISELAGVLNEQYF. CDR3 in DNA: TGTGCCATCAGTGAACTAGCGGGGGTACTCAACGAGCAGTACTTC.

This clonotype came up a few times. For the CDR3, the DNA is TGTGCCAGTAGTACGGAGCGGGGGGAATTTGTCACGCAGTATTTT. It yields the protein CASSTERGEFVTQYF. The gene calls are TRBV19 and TRBJ2-3; 9 nucleotides match TRBD2. The J segment lost 9 bases and the V segment lost 4 bases, leaving 11 bases of the junction unmatched. This CDR3 is 15 amino acids long. CDR1 LNHDA and CDR2 SQIVND come from the germline V gene (reference sequence).

The genes are TRBV7-9 and TRBJ1-1, with D hard to call. Germline CDR1 reads SEHNR; CDR2 reads FQNEAQ (reference sequence). This CDR3 spans 9 amino acids. This chain's CDR3 is CLVGTEAFF. DNA for the CDR3: TGTCTCGTGGGCACTGAAGCTTTCTTT.

The chain joins TRBV7-2 to TRBJ2-5, with 12 nucleotides matching TRBD2. The V and J ends lost 1 base and 0 bases, in that order; junction bases with no gene match: 3. The CDR3 contains 17 residues. Germline lookup yields CDR1 SGHTA and CDR2 FQGNSA. CDR3 coding DNA: TGTGCCAGCAGCTTAGGGACTAGCGGGGACTACCAAGAGACCCAGTACTTC. Protein product: CASSLGTSGDYQETQYF.

This clonotype was observed many times. The rearrangement uses TRBV7-2 and TRBJ1-5; 10 bases are shared with TRBD1. Germline-derived CDR1 and CDR2 are SGHTA and FQGNSA. This CDR3 region has 16 residues. The V and J ends lost 1 base and 5 bases, in that order; junction bases with no gene match: 5. CDR3 nucleotides: TGTGCCAGCAGCTTAGAGGGACAGGGGTATTATCAGCCCCAGCATTTT. As protein: CASSLEGQGYYQPQHF.

The V call is TRBV5-6, the J call TRBJ1-5, with unresolved D. Germline V CDR1 and CDR2: SGHDT, YYEEEE. The CDR3 covers 15 residues. V lost 4 bases to trimming and J lost 5 bases, with 16 bases between them. CDR3 loop: CASSRRTQVYQPQHF. CDR3 coding DNA: TGTGCCAGCAGCCGCCGGACTCAGGTCTATCAGCCCCAGCATTTT.

Ten or more counts support this clonotype. The gene calls are TRBV7-2 and TRBJ2-7; D uncertain. Trimming stripped 4 bases from V and 3 bases from J, with 7 bases between. Germline V gene sequence: CDR1 SGHTA, CDR2 FQGNSA. The CDR3 sequence is 12 residues long. As DNA, the CDR3 is TGTGCCAGCAGCTCCAGCCACTACGAGCAGTACTTC. This codes for CASSSSHYEQYF. Full variable domain (outside the CDR3, taken from reference TRBV7-2 and TRBJ2-7): GAGVSQSPSNKVTEKGKDVELRCDPISGHTALYWYRQSLGQGLEFLIYFQGNSAPDKSGLPSDRFSAERTGGSVSTLTIQRTQQEDSAVYLCASSSSHYEQYFGPGTRLTVT.